The clone carrying this T cell receptor beta chain was observed many times. Its antigen is unidentified. The data were obtained in a study of metastatic and nonmetastatic thyroid tumors. Whole-study results and caveats: Across blood and tumor, TCR beta diversity in malignant thyroid tumors was reportedly significantly higher than in benign nodules.

Among the patients, none had received any treatment before thyroid surgery. Germline V gene lookup returns CDR1 LGHNA and CDR2 YNFKEQ. The CDR3 loop spans 14 amino acids. Trimming cost V 5 bases and J 0 bases, with 8 bases left between them. TCRdb recomputed clones from the PCR reads via MiXCR. The table has about 32,000 clones, roughly 25% seen once. This chain connects TRBV4-2 to TRBJ2-4; D uncertain. Specimen: blood. The source is a female donor with papillary thyroid cancer or a benign thyroid nodule (not recorded which). Some clones in this sample may be carry-over from other donors' samples. The CDR3 spells CASSGQRAKNIQYF. DNA of the CDR3: TGTGCCAGCAGCGGGCAGAGAGCCAAAAACATTCAGTACTTC.